This T cell receptor beta chain was found in a study of CD8 T cells in ankylosing spondylitis. Study results and limitations: Clones linked with disease were CD8+ and fairly uncommon in the peripheral blood. A motif of 8 or 9 highly homologous TCR beta variants was seen as apparently characteristic of ankylosing spondylitis blood.

A quantitative 5'-RACE method, one with molecular barcodes, was used to make TCR beta libraries. TCRdb ran MiXCR on the 5' RACE reads and lists one entry per CDR3 protein. This sample yields a few hundred thousand distinct CDR3 sequences, of which 6.5% to 10% are seen a single time; more than 14% belongs to the top ten. The CDR3 length is 14 residues. The junction had 7 bases not matched to a gene; V was cut back by 1 base and J by 4 bases. Germline CDR1 and CDR2: DFQATT and SNEGSKA (reference sequence). Comments on this clonotype: Its antigen is currently unknown.

This TCR was recovered from a male donor with ankylosing spondylitis. The chain employs TRBV20-1 and TRBJ2-7, with 7 bases matching TRBD2. Sample: blood, either unsorted or a sorted T cell fraction (not recorded which). The DNA for the CDR3 is TGCAGTGCTAGAGGGTCGTTAGCGGGTTACGAGCAGTACTTC. It is translated as CSARGSLAGYEQYF.